One and the same sample provided the 11 T cell receptor beta chains below, sequenced in a study of T-cell reconstitution after alpha-beta-depleted transplantation in children. This sample's TCRbeta library carried unique molecular identifier barcodes. TCRdb re-derived calls from the PCR reads in MiXCR, one entry per CDR3 protein. The sample carries 350,000 to 500,000 distinct CDR3 sequences, around 46% recorded once. The material was PBMCs, obtained before TCRalphabeta/CD19-depleted stem cell transplant. Receptor source: a girl aged 2-10 years with aplastic anemia, due to receive a stem cell transplant.

V and J are TRBV7-2 and TRBJ2-7, with unresolved D. Germline V lookup: CDR1 SGHTA, CDR2 FQGNSA. V shed 6 bases and J shed 0 bases, with 9 bases lying between them. The CDR3 runs 13 residues. The CDR3 region has the DNA TGTGCCAGCAGTCCCCCCTTCTCCTACGAGCAGTACTTC. As protein: CASSPPFSYEQYF. The full variable domain, rest sourced from reference TRBV7-2 and TRBJ2-7, is GAGVSQSPSNKVTEKGKDVELRCDPISGHTALYWYRQSLGQGLEFLIYFQGNSAPDKSGLPSDRFSAERTGGSVSTLTIQRTQQEDSAVYLCASSPPFSYEQYFGPGTRLTVT.

This sequence joins TRBV5-4 and TRBJ1-2, with TRBD1 as a possible D gene (5 bases). V was cut by 3 bases and J by 2 bases, with 8 bases left in between. CDR1 and CDR2 from the germline V gene are SGHNT and YYREEE (reference sequence). CDR3 size: 13 residues. The CDR3 DNA is TGTGCCAGCAGCTCTGCAGGGAACTATGGCTACACCTTC. It is translated as CASSSAGNYGYTF.

The V call is TRBV20-1, the J call TRBJ1-6, with TRBD1 as a possible D gene (5 bases). The germline V gene has CDR1 DFQATT and CDR2 SNEGSKA (reference sequence). This CDR3 has 17 amino acids. V was cut by 4 bases and J by 0 bases, with 16 bases left in between. This chain's CDR3 is CSANSGTYSSYNSPLHF. CDR3 sequence (DNA): TGCAGTGCTAATTCCGGGACCTATAGCTCCTATAATTCACCCCTCCACTTT.

The V and J genes are TRBV7-9 and TRBJ2-7, with D possibly TRBD1 on 5 matching bases. Per germline, CDR1 SEHNR and CDR2 FQNEAQ (reference sequence). V lost 10 bases and J 0 bases, leaving 19 bases between the germline ends. The CDR3 is 15 residues long. CDR3 sequence (DNA): TGTGCCACAGCCAAAGGGGCAAAGGCCTCCTACGAGCAGTACTTC. Translated, it gives CATAKGAKASYEQYF.

This clonotype was seen a handful of times. V usage is TRBV18 and J usage is TRBJ1-1, with D hard to call. Germline V gene lookup returns CDR1 KGHSH and CDR2 LQKENI. Deletions cut 5 bases from V and 0 bases from J, with 7 bases between. CDR3 size: 13 residues. CDR3 DNA: TGTGCCAGCTCAGAGGATATGAACACTGAAGCTTTCTTT. Amino acid sequence: CASSEDMNTEAFF.

This rearrangement joins TRBV4-2 to TRBJ2-3; D remains unclear. This CDR3 spans 18 amino acids. Germline V lookup: CDR1 LGHNA, CDR2 YNFKEQ. The V end was cut by 0 bases, the J end by 2 bases, with 18 bases between. CDR3 residues: CASSQDPLWTGNTDTQYF. In nucleotides, the CDR3 is TGTGCCAGCAGCCAAGATCCCCTTTGGACGGGTAACACAGATACGCAGTATTTT.

The chain has TRBV28 and TRBJ2-5; 7 positions match TRBD1. Germline CDR1 is MDHEN and CDR2 is SYDVKM. V lost 5 bases and J lost 5; bases outside the gene matches: 11. CDR3 length: 15 residues. The DNA of the CDR3 is TGTGCCAGCAGTCGACCACGGGACAGATCGGAGACCCAGTACTTC. It specifies CASSRPRDRSETQYF.

On this clonotype: Since a much larger clone is just one base distant, this may be a read error. This rearrangement joins TRBV20-1 to TRBJ1-4; a weak D match, TRBD1 (6 bases). Germline V gene sequence: CDR1 DFQATT, CDR2 SNEGSKA (reference sequence). The CDR3 totals 17 residues. CDR3 sequence reads: CCARGGGVQWLSEKLFF. The CDR3 region has the DNA TGCTGTGCTAGGGGGGGGGGTGTCCAGTGGCTAAGTGAAAAACTGTTTTTT.

This clonotype was recorded only once. The junction departs from the called germline gene at one end, perhaps through a read error. The chain joins TRBV2 to TRBJ2-2, with 9 nucleotides matching TRBD1. Germline CDR1 is SNHLY and CDR2 is FYNNEI. The CDR3 covers 16 residues. The CDR3: CPSSLQGASNTGELFF. CDR3 sequence (DNA): TGTCCCAGCAGTCTACAGGGGGCGTCAAACACCGGGGAGCTGTTTTTT.

The chain joins TRBV4-2 to TRBJ1-6; tentatively, D is TRBD1 (6 bases). The CDR3 contains 16 residues. Germline V gives CDR1 LGHNA, CDR2 YNFKEQ. Trimming took off 4 bases at V and 7 bases at J, with 17 bases between the two ends. The CDR3 region has the DNA TGTGCCAGCAGCCCTTCAGGGGCGAGAGGGAATTCACCCCTCCACTTT. It codes for CASSPSGARGNSPLHF.

In its sample, this clonotype was seen a few times. This rearrangement joins TRBV20-1 to TRBJ2-3; tentative D call: TRBD2 (5 bases). Germline CDR1 and CDR2: DFQATT and SNEGSKA (reference sequence). V was shortened by 3 bases and J by 4 bases, with 17 bases between the two germline ends. The CDR3 has 15 amino acids. CDR3 loop: CSASTPRSSADTQYF. In DNA, the CDR3 is TGCAGTGCTAGTACCCCCCGGAGTAGCGCAGATACGCAGTATTTT.